This T cell receptor beta chain derives from a study of glioma-infiltrating T cells after dendritic cell vaccination. The time point: after dendritic cell vaccination, including at tumor progression/relapse. Before vaccination, two weeks after the third vaccination, and at progression, PBMC were collected. In germline, CDR1 is MGHRA, CDR2 YSYEKL. The CDR3 runs 14 residues. Trimming shortened V by 0 bases and J by 7 bases, and 13 bases separated the two germline ends. Method: immunoSEQ multiplex PCR; TCRdb's copy keeps in-frame clones and lacks some. The table includes fewer than 90,000 clones, 75% to 90% detected once.

This sample comprised blood, obtained after dendritic cell vaccination. The receptor comes from a human donor with glioblastoma. The rearrangement joins TRBV4-1 to TRBJ2-7, with D maybe TRBD2 (5 bases). CDR3 nucleotide sequence: TGCGCCAGCAGCCAAGATTCCGGGGTCCGGGAGCAGTACTTC. Translation gives CASSQDSGVREQYF.